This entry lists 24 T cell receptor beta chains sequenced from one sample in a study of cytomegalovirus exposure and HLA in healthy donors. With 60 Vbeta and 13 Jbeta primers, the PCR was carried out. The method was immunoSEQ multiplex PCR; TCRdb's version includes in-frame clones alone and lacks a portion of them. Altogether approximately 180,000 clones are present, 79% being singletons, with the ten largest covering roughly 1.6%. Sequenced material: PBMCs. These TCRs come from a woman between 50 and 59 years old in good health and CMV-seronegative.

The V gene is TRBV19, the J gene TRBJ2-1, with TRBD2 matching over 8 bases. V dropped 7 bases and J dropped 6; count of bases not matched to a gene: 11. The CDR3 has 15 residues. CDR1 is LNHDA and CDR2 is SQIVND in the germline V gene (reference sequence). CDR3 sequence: CASKARGGGTNEQFF. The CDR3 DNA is TGTGCCAGTAAGGCCCGGGGGGGCGGGACCAATGAGCAGTTCTTC.

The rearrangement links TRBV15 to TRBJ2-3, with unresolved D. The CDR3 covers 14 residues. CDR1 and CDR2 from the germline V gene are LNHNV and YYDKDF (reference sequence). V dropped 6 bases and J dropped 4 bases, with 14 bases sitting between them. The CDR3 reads CATRTTWASDTQYF. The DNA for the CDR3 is TGTGCCACCAGAACGACATGGGCTTCAGATACGCAGTATTTT.

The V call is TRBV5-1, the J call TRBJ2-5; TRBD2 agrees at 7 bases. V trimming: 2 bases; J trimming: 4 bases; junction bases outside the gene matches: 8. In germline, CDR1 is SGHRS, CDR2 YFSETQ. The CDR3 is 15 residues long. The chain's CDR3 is CASSFLVGGTETQYF. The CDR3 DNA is TGCGCCAGCAGCTTCCTGGTCGGGGGGACAGAGACCCAGTACTTC.

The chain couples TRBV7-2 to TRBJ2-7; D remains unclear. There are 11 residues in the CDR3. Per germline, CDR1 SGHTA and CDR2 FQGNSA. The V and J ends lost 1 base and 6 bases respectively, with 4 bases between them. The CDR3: CASSLGAEQYF. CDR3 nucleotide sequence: TGTGCCAGCAGCTTAGGGGCCGAGCAGTACTTC. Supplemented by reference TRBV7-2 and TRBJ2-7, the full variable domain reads GAGVSQSPSNKVTEKGKDVELRCDPISGHTALYWYRQSLGQGLEFLIYFQGNSAPDKSGLPSDRFSAERTGGSVSTLTIQRTQQEDSAVYLCASSLGAEQYFGPGTRLTVT.

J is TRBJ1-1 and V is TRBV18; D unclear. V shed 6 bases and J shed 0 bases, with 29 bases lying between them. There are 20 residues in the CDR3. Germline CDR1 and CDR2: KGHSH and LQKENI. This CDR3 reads CASSRAEVVRNPLMNTEAFF. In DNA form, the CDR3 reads TGTGCCAGCTCGCGCGCCGAGGTCGTACGGAACCCTCTAATGAACACTGAAGCTTTCTTT.

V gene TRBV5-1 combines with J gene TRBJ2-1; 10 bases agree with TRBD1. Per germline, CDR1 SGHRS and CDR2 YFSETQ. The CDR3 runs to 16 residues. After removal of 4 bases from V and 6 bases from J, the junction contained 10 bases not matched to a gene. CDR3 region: CASSTYRDRGPNEQFF. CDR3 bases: TGCGCCAGCAGCACGTATCGGGACAGGGGACCCAATGAGCAGTTCTTC.

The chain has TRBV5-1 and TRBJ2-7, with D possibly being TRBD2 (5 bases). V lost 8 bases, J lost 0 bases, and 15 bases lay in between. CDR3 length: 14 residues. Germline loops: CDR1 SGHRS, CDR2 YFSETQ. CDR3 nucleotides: TGCGCCAGTTCGCCCTCGGGAAGCTCCTACGAGCAGTACTTC. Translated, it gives CASSPSGSSYEQYF.

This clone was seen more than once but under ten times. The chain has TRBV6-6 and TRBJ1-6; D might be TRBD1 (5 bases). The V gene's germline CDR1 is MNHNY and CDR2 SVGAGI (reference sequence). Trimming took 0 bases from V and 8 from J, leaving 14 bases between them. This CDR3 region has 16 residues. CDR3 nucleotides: TGTGCCAGCAGTTACTCCCGCGGGGGGGATTATTCACCCCTCCACTTT. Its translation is CASSYSRGGDYSPLHF.

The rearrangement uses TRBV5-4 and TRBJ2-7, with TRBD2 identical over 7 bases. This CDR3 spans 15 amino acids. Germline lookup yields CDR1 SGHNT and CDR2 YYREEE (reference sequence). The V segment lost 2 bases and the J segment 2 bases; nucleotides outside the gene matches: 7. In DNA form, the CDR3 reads TGTGCCAGCAGCTTAGGTCGCGGGGGAACCTACGAGCAGTACTTC. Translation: CASSLGRGGTYEQYF.

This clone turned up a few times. DNA for the CDR3: TGTGCCAGCAGGGAGCAGGGGGGCTTATCCAATGAGCAGTTCTTC. Translated, it gives CASREQGGLSNEQFF. The chain has TRBV2 and TRBJ2-1, with D perhaps TRBD1 (7 bases). Trimming cost V 6 bases and J 6 bases, with 18 bases left between them. CDR3 length equals 15 residues. Germline V gene sequence: CDR1 SNHLY, CDR2 FYNNEI.

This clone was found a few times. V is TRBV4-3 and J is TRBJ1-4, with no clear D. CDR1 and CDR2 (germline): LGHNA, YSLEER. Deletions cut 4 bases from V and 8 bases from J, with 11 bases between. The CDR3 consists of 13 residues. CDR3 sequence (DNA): TGCGCCAGCAGCCGCTTCGGGAGGGAAAAACTGTTTTTT. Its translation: CASSRFGREKLFF.

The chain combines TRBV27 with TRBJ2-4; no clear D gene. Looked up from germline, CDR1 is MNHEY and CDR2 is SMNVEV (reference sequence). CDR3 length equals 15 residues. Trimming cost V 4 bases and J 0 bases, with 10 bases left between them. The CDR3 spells CASSSPPVAKNIQYF. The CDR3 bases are TGTGCCAGCAGTTCGCCACCGGTAGCCAAAAACATTCAGTACTTC.

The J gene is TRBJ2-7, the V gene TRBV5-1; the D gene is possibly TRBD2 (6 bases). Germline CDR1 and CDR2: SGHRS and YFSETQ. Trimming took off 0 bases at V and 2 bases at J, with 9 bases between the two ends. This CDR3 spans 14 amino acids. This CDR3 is CASSLDGRPYEQYF. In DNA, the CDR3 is TGCGCCAGCAGCTTGGACGGGAGACCCTACGAGCAGTACTTC. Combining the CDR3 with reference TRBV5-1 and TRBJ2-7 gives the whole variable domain KAGVTQTPRYLIKTRGQQVTLSCSPISGHRSVSWYQQTPGQGLQFLFEYFSETQRNKGNFPGRFSGRQFSNSRSEMNVSTLELGDSALYLCASSLDGRPYEQYFGPGTRLTVT.

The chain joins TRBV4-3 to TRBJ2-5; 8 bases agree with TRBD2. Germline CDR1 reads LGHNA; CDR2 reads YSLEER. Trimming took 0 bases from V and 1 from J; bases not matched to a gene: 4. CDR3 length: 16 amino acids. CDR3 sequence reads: CASSQDFSGAQETQYF. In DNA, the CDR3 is TGCGCCAGCAGCCAAGATTTTAGCGGGGCCCAAGAGACCCAGTACTTC.

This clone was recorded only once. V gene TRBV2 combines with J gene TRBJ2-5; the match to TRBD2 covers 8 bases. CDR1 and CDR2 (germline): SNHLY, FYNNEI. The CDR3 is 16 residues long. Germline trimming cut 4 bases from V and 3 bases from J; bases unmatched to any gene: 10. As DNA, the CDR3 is TGTGCCAGCAGTGGCCACGGGACTAGGAACAAAGAGACCCAGTACTTC. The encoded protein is CASSGHGTRNKETQYF.

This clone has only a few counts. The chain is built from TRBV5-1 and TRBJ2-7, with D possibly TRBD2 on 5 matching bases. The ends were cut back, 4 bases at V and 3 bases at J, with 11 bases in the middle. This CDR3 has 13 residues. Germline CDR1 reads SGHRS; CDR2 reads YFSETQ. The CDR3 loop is CASSNGLSYEQYF. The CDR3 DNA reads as TGCGCCAGCAGCAACGGACTCAGCTACGAGCAGTACTTC. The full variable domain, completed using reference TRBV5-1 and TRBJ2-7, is KAGVTQTPRYLIKTRGQQVTLSCSPISGHRSVSWYQQTPGQGLQFLFEYFSETQRNKGNFPGRFSGRQFSNSRSEMNVSTLELGDSALYLCASSNGLSYEQYFGPGTRLTVT.

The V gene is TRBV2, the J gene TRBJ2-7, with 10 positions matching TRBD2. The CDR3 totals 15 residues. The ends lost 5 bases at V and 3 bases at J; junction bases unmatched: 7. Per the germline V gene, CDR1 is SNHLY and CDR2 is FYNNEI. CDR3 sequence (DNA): TGTGCCAGCAGTCCTACCCTAGCGGGGGTCTACGAGCAGTACTTC. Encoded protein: CASSPTLAGVYEQYF.

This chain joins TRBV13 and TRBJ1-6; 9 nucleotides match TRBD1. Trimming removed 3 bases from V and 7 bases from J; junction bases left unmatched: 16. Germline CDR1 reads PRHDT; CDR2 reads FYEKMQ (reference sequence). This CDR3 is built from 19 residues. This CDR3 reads CASSFPTKRTGATNSPLHF. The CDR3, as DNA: TGTGCCAGCAGCTTCCCCACTAAACGGACAGGGGCCACCAATTCACCCCTCCACTTT.

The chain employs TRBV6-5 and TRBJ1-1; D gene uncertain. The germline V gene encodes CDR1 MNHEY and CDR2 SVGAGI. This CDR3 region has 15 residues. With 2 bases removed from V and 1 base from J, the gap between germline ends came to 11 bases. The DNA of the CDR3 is TGTGCCAGCAGTTACGCGGGGATCAGGAACACTGAAGCTTTCTTT. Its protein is CASSYAGIRNTEAFF.

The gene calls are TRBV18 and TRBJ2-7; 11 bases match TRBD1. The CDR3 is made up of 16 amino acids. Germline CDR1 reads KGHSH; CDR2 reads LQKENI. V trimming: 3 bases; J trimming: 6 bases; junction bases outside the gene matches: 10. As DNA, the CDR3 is TGTGCCAGCTCACCGTACCGGGACAGGGGGGCCTCCGAGCAGTACTTC. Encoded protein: CASSPYRDRGASEQYF.

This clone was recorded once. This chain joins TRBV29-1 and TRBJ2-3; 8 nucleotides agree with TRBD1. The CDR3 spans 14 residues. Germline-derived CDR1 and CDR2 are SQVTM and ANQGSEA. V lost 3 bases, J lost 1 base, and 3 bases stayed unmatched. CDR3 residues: CSVDLQGGTDTQYF. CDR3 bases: TGCAGCGTTGACCTACAGGGGGGCACAGATACGCAGTATTTT.

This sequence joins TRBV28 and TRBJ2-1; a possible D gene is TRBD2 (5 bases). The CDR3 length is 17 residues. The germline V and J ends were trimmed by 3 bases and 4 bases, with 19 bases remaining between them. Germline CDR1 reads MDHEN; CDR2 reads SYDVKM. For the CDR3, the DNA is TGTGCCAGCAGTTTTCCGCGGACTGATCCTTTATACAATGAGCAGTTCTTC. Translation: CASSFPRTDPLYNEQFF.

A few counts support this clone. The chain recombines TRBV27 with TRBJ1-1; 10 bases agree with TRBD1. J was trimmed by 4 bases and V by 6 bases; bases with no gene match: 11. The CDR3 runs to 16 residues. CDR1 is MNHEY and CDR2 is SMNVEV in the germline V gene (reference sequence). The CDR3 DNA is TGTGCCAGCAGGCCCTATCCGGGACAGGGGAGCACTGAAGCTTTCTTT. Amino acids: CASRPYPGQGSTEAFF.

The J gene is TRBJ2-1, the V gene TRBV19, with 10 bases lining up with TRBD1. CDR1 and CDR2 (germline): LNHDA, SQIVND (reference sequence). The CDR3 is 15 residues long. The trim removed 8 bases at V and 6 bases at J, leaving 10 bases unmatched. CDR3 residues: CASAPAGTGANEQFF. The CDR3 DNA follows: TGTGCCAGTGCCCCCGCCGGGACAGGGGCCAATGAGCAGTTCTTC.